Following are 26 T cell receptor beta chains from one sample sequenced in a study of Ad26.COV2.S vaccination and SARS-CoV-2 variants (dated by TCRdb to about 2021). Sample treatment or condition, as interpreted from the label and publication: 19 received Ad26.COV2.S at low or high dose, single or two shots; several received placebo; per-sample allocation not given. For vaccine and placebo recipients, repertoires were sequenced using samples collected on day 63 after the first injection. The library was obtained by the immunoSEQ multiplex PCR assay. The table was pulled from immuneACCESS by TCRdb, which kept in-frame rearrangements only. Such tables lose some clones; where checked, under half of the loss comes from unresolved V genes, and the rest has no known cause. The table for this sample lists a few hundred thousand clones; over 75% of them were counted only once. 3.6% of the sample rests with the top ten.

Source: peripheral blood, taken in a trial of Ad26.COV2.S vaccine versus placebo. Every receptor here comes from a person aged 18 to 65 who received the Ad26.COV2.S COVID-19 vaccine or a placebo.

The chain couples TRBV5-6 to TRBJ2-7; D is ambiguous. V was clipped by 0 bases and J by 2 bases, with 9 bases between them. Germline assignment: CDR1 SGHDT and CDR2 YYEEEE. This CDR3 region has 14 residues. CDR3 nucleotides: TGTGCCAGCAGCTTGGGGCGGTCAACCTACGAGCAGTACTTC. Translating gives CASSLGRSTYEQYF.

This clone was counted a few times. CDR3 DNA sequence: TGTGCCAGCAGCCAAAGGGACAGCGGTTTGGAGACCCAGTACTTC. Translating it yields CASSQRDSGLETQYF. V and J are TRBV5-4 and TRBJ2-5, with 7 bases matching TRBD1. This CDR3 contains 15 residues. The trim removed 4 bases at V and 5 bases at J, leaving 11 bases unmatched. Germline V lookup: CDR1 SGHNT, CDR2 YYREEE (reference sequence). The entire variable domain, with the rest obtained from reference TRBV5-4 and TRBJ2-5, is as follows: ETGVTQSPTHLIKTRGQQVTLRCSSQSGHNTVSWYQQALGQGPQFIFQYYREEENGRGNFPPRFSGLQFPNYSSELNVNALELDDSALYLCASSQRDSGLETQYFGPGTRLLVL.

V gene TRBV12-3 or TRBV12-4 combines with J gene TRBJ2-7, with D uncertain. Trimming left V 4 bases short and J 0 bases short, with 4 bases between. The CDR3 runs 12 residues. The CDR3 DNA follows: TGTGCCAGCAGTTGGGGCTCCTACGAGCAGTACTTC. This translates into CASSWGSYEQYF.

CDR3 sequence (DNA): TGTGCCACCAGAGGCGGGGGGCAAGAGACCCAGTACTTC. The encoded protein is CATRGGGQETQYF. The chain employs TRBV24-1 and TRBJ2-5; 8 nucleotides agree with TRBD2. CDR1 and CDR2 (germline): KGHDR, SFDVKD. J was trimmed by 2 bases and V by 7 bases; bases with no gene match: 2. The CDR3 extends over 13 amino acids.

The chain combines TRBV6-5 with TRBJ1-3; D gene ambiguous. CDR1 and CDR2 (germline): MNHEY, SVGAGI. V lost 6 bases and J lost 6, with 9 bases in between. This CDR3 is 12 amino acids long. The CDR3 sequence is CASSPGLNTIYF. The CDR3 nucleotides read TGTGCCAGCAGCCCCGGACTAAACACCATATATTTT.

The table lists this clone with a count of one. The chain is built from TRBV28 and TRBJ1-5; 9 nucleotides align to TRBD1. Germline CDR1 is MDHEN and CDR2 is SYDVKM. The CDR3 covers 17 residues. V lost 6 bases, J lost 6 bases, and 15 bases stayed unmatched. CDR3 sequence reads: CASRYRQGERVGQPQHF. For the CDR3, the DNA is TGTGCCAGCAGGTATAGACAGGGGGAGAGGGTTGGTCAGCCCCAGCATTTT. The complete variable domain, with remaining parts taken from reference TRBV28 and TRBJ1-5, reads DVKVTQSSRYLVKRTGEKVFLECVQDMDHENMFWYRQDPGLGLRLIYFSYDVKMKEKGDIPEGYSVSREKKERFSLILESASTNQTSMYLCASRYRQGERVGQPQHFGDGTRLSIL.

The rearrangement links TRBV29-1 to TRBJ1-1; D may be TRBD1 (5 bases). CDR1 is SQVTM and CDR2 is ANQGSEA in the germline V gene. This CDR3 spans 13 amino acids. The ends were cut back, 6 bases at V and 4 bases at J, with 15 bases in the middle. CDR3 region: CSVGSRDPTEAFF. Written as DNA, the CDR3 is TGCAGCGTCGGTTCCAGGGACCCCACTGAAGCTTTCTTT.

The chain joins TRBV3-1 (or the pseudogene TRBV3-2) to TRBJ1-4; 7 nucleotides align to TRBD1. J gave up 2 bases and V 3 bases, and 3 bases lay outside the gene matches. CDR1 and CDR2 from the germline V gene are LGHDT and YNNKEL (reference sequence). CDR3 length: 15 amino acids. The CDR3 region has the DNA TGTGCCAGCAGCCAGAGGGGGCGCACTAATGAAAAACTGTTTTTT. Amino acids: CASSQRGRTNEKLFF.

The rearrangement links TRBV6-6 to TRBJ2-5, with 8 bases lining up with TRBD1. Germline lookup yields CDR1 MNHNY and CDR2 SVGAGI (reference sequence). CDR3 length equals 13 residues. V lost 6 bases and J lost 3; bases outside the gene matches: 3. For the CDR3, the DNA is TGTGCCAGCAGACACAGGGGGAAAGAGACCCAGTACTTC. Encoded protein: CASRHRGKETQYF.

The chain recombines TRBV7-3 with TRBJ2-1; TRBD2 matches 9 bases. Germline V CDR1 and CDR2: SGHTA, FQGTGA. Trimming took 4 bases from V and 0 from J; bases not matched to a gene: 4. The CDR3 loop spans 16 amino acids. CDR3 sequence (DNA): TGTGCCAGCAGCTCTTTAGCGGGGGACTCCTACAATGAGCAGTTCTTC. Protein product: CASSSLAGDSYNEQFF. The whole variable domain, filled in from reference TRBV7-3 and TRBJ2-1, reads GAGVSQTPSNKVTEKGKYVELRCDPISGHTALYWYRQSLGQGPEFLIYFQGTGAADDSGLPNDRFFAVRPEGSVSTLKIQRTERGDSAVYLCASSSLAGDSYNEQFFGPGTRLTVL.

This clone was recorded only once. The V and J genes are TRBV5-1 and TRBJ1-1, with 9 bases that match TRBD1. The CDR3 sequence is 16 residues long. The germline CDR1 and CDR2 sequences are SGHRS and YFSETQ. V was clipped by 1 base and J by 1 base; unmatched bases: 5. CDR3 protein: CASSLTGTGRNTEAFF. The CDR3 nucleotides read TGCGCCAGCAGCTTGACCGGGACAGGGAGGAACACTGAAGCTTTCTTT.

The rearrangement uses TRBV27 and TRBJ2-7; 10 positions match TRBD1. This CDR3 has 15 amino acids. The germline V gene encodes CDR1 MNHEY and CDR2 SMNVEV (reference sequence). Unmatched junction bases numbered 9, after V lost 6 bases and J lost 4 bases. CDR3 amino acids: CASSVGTGVGYEQYF. DNA of the CDR3: TGTGCCAGCAGCGTCGGGACAGGGGTGGGGTACGAGCAGTACTTC.

The V and J genes are TRBV6-5 and TRBJ1-2; D remains unclear. Trimming removed 1 base from V and 7 bases from J, with 10 bases in between. Germline CDR1 reads MNHEY; CDR2 reads SVGAGI. The CDR3 is 13 amino acids. The CDR3 protein is CASSYWRASGYTF. CDR3 sequence (DNA): TGTGCCAGCAGTTACTGGAGGGCATCTGGCTACACCTTC.

The chain has TRBV27 and TRBJ2-2; D unclear. Looked up from germline, CDR1 is MNHEY and CDR2 is SMNVEV (reference sequence). The CDR3 runs 12 residues. V lost 4 bases to trimming and J lost 7 bases, with 7 bases between them. CDR3 in amino acids: CASSSRGGELFF. The CDR3 region has the DNA TGTGCCAGCAGTTCCCGTGGCGGGGAGCTGTTTTTT.

The chain's CDR3 is CASSLADRGLTEAFF. The CDR3 nucleotides read TGTGCCAGCAGCTTAGCGGACAGGGGATTGACTGAAGCTTTCTTT. The chain combines TRBV7-8 with TRBJ1-1; TRBD1 aligns across 9 bases. Germline CDR1 reads SGHVS; CDR2 reads FQNEAQ. V was pared by 0 bases and J by 5 bases, with 4 bases of the junction left unmatched. This CDR3 spans 15 amino acids.

The chain joins TRBV12-3 or TRBV12-4 to TRBJ2-1; D remains unclear. The CDR3 contains 11 residues. Trimming shortened V by 3 bases and J by 8 bases, and 5 bases separated the two germline ends. CDR3: CASSLFDEQFF. DNA of the CDR3: TGTGCCAGCAGTTTGTTCGATGAGCAGTTCTTC.

On this clone: This sample includes further DNA sequences coding for the same CDR3. The chain joins TRBV7-9 to TRBJ2-7; a weak D match, TRBD1 (6 bases). CDR1 and CDR2 from the germline V gene are SEHNR and FQNEAQ (reference sequence). There are 13 residues in the CDR3. Trimming took off 5 bases at V and 0 bases at J, with 8 bases between the two ends. CDR3 loop: CASSATGSYEQYF. The CDR3 nucleotides read TGTGCCAGCAGCGCGACAGGCTCCTACGAGCAGTACTTC.

The rearrangement links TRBV9 to TRBJ2-3; no reliable D call. Trimming left V 0 bases short and J 2 bases short, with 7 bases between. The CDR3 contains 14 residues. Germline loops: CDR1 SGDLS, CDR2 YYNGEE. CDR3 coding DNA: TGTGCCAGCAGCGTAGCACAGCTCACAGATACGCAGTATTTT. It encodes CASSVAQLTDTQYF.

The chain links TRBV7-9 to TRBJ1-6; maybe TRBD1 (5 bases). In germline, CDR1 is SEHNR, CDR2 FQNEAQ (reference sequence). The CDR3 length is 16 residues. V lost 0 bases and J lost 10, with 16 bases in between. The CDR3 is CASSLALGGGLSPLHF. In nucleotides, the CDR3 is TGTGCCAGCAGCTTAGCCCTTGGGGGGGGGTTATCACCCCTCCACTTT.

The gene calls are TRBV6-1 and TRBJ2-5; D is unresolved. The V end lost 1 base, the J end lost 5 bases, and 11 bases lay between the germline ends. CDR1 is MNHNS and CDR2 is SASEGT in the germline V gene. The CDR3 is 14 residues long. CDR3 coding DNA: TGTGCCAGCAGTGAAGTCAGAGCTAGGGAGACCCAGTACTTC. The encoded protein is CASSEVRARETQYF.

This clone has just a few counts. The gene calls are TRBV6-2 or TRBV6-3 and TRBJ1-6; D gene ambiguous. Germline loops: CDR1 MNHEY, CDR2 SVGEGT. The V gene lost 2 bases and the J gene lost 10 bases, with 9 bases spanning the gap. This CDR3 contains 13 residues. The CDR3, as DNA: TGTGCCAGCAGTTACGGGTACGACTCACCCCTCCACTTT. Residues: CASSYGYDSPLHF.

The chain uses TRBV5-6 and TRBJ1-2; D might be TRBD1 (5 bases). CDR1 SGHDT and CDR2 YYEEEE come from the germline V gene. V dropped 2 bases and J dropped 6 bases, with 11 bases sitting between them. The CDR3 has 13 amino acids. CDR3 region: CASSFRVGDGYTF. The CDR3 DNA sequence: TGTGCCAGCAGCTTCAGGGTAGGAGATGGCTACACCTTC.

V usage is TRBV4-1 and J usage is TRBJ1-4; possible D gene TRBD1, 6 bases. Trimming removed 3 bases at V and 5 bases at J, with 10 bases between. In germline, CDR1 is MGHRA, CDR2 YSYEKL. CDR3 size: 14 residues. For the CDR3, the DNA is TGCGCCAGCAGCCAGGGGGACATCAATGAAAAACTGTTTTTT. Encoded protein: CASSQGDINEKLFF.

The DNA for the CDR3 is TGCGCCAGCAGCTTGGGGGGACAGGGGGCGCAAGAGACCCAGTACTTC. It codes for CASSLGGQGAQETQYF. J is TRBJ2-5 and V is TRBV5-1, with TRBD1 matching 12 bases. The J segment lost 2 bases and the V segment lost 0 bases, leaving 2 bases of the junction unmatched. CDR3 size: 16 residues. CDR1 and CDR2 (germline): SGHRS, YFSETQ.

The chain is built from TRBV6-2 or TRBV6-3 and TRBJ2-7, with D possibly matching TRBD1 (5 bases). Germline assignment: CDR1 MNHEY and CDR2 SVGEGT. The V gene lost 2 bases and the J gene lost 2 bases, with 13 bases spanning the gap. This CDR3 is 15 amino acids long. CDR3 region: CASSYAQGDPYEQYF. The CDR3 bases are TGTGCCAGCAGTTACGCCCAGGGTGACCCCTACGAGCAGTACTTC.

This rearrangement joins TRBV5-1 to TRBJ2-7; a possible D gene is TRBD1 (6 bases). CDR1 is SGHRS, CDR2 YFSETQ, per germline. Trimming took 1 base from V and 0 from J, leaving 14 bases between them. The CDR3 contains 16 residues. The CDR3 nucleotides read TGCGCCAGCAGCTTGACCGGGACACCGAGCTCCTACGAGCAGTACTTC. This encodes CASSLTGTPSSYEQYF.